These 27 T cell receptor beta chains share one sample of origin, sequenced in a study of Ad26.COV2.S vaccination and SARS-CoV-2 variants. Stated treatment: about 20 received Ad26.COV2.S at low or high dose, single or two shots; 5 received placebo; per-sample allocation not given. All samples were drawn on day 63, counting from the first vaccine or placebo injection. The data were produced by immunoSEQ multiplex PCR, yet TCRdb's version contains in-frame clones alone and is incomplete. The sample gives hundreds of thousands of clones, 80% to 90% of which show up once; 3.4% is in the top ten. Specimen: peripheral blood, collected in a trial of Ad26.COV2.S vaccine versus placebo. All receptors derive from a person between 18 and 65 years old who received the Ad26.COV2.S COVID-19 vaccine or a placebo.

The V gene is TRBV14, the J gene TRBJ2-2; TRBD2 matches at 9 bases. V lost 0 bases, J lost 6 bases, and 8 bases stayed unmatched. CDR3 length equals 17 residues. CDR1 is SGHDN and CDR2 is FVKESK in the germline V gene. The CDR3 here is CASSQDRGSGGAGELFF. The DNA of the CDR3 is TGTGCCAGCAGCCAAGATAGGGGTAGCGGGGGAGCCGGGGAGCTGTTTTTT.

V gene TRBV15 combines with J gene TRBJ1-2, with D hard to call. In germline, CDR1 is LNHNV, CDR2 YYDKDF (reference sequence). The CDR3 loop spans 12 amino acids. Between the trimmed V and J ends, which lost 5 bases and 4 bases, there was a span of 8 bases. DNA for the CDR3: TGTGCCACCAGCGAGGGCACCTATGGCTACACCTTC. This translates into CATSEGTYGYTF.

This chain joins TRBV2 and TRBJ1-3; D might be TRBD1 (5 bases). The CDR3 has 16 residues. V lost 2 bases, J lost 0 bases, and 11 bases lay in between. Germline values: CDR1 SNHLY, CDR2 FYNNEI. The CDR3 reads CASSEPGLISGNTIYF. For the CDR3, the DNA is TGTGCCAGCAGTGAACCGGGGCTCATCTCTGGAAACACCATATATTTT.

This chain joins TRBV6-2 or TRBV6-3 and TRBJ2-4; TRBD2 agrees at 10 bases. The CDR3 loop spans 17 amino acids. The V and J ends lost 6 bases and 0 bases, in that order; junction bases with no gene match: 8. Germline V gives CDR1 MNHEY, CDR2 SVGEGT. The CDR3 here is CASSRGLAELAKNIQYF. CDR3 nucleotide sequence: TGTGCCAGCAGCCGAGGACTAGCGGAACTAGCCAAAAACATTCAGTACTTC.

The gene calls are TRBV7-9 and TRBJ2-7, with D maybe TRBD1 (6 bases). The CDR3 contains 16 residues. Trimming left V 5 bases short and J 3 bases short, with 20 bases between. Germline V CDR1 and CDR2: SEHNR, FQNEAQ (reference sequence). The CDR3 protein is CASSPATGIIHYEQYF. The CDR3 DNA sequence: TGTGCCAGCAGCCCGGCGACAGGTATTATCCACTACGAGCAGTACTTC.

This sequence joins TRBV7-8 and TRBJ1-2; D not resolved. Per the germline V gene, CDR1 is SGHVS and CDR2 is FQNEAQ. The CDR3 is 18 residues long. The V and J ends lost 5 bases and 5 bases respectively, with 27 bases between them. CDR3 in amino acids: CASSPPYTGRQVRYGYTF. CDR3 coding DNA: TGTGCCAGCAGCCCCCCCTATACCGGGAGGCAAGTTCGATATGGCTACACCTTC.

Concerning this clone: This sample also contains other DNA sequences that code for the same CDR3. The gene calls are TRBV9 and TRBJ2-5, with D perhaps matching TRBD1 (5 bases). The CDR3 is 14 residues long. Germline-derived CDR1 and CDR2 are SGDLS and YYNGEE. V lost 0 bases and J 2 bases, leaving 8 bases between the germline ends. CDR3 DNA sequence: TGTGCCAGCAGCGTAGGAACAGGTCAAGAGACCCAGTACTTC. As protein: CASSVGTGQETQYF.

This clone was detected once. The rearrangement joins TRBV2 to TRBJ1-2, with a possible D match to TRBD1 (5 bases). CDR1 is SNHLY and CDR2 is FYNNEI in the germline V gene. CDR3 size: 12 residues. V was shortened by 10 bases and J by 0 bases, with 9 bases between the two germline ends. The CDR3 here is CAKTDTNYGYTF. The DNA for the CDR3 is TGTGCCAAGACAGATACTAACTATGGCTACACCTTC.

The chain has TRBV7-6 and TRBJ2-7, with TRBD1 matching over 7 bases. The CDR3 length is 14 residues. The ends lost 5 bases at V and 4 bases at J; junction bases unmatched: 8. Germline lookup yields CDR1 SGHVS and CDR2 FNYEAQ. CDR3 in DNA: TGTGCCAGCAGCCCTGGGACAGCTGAATACGAGCAGTACTTC. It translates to CASSPGTAEYEQYF.

CDR3 DNA: TGTGCCAGCAGCCCCCTAAGAAATGAGCAGTTCTTC. Residues: CASSPLRNEQFF. This rearrangement joins TRBV7-2 to TRBJ2-1; no reliable D call. V was shortened by 5 bases and J by 7 bases, with 9 bases between the two germline ends. This CDR3 has 12 residues. The germline V gene has CDR1 SGHTA and CDR2 FQGNSA.

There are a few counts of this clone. The CDR3 loop reads CASSQELLGTGTGNTIYF. In DNA, the CDR3 is TGTGCCAGCAGCCAGGAACTGCTCGGGACAGGGACTGGAAACACCATATATTTT. The chain employs TRBV4-2 and TRBJ1-3, with 9 bases identical to TRBD1. CDR1 is LGHNA, CDR2 YNFKEQ, per germline. The CDR3 length is 18 residues. Trimming removed 3 bases from V and 2 bases from J; junction bases left unmatched: 11.

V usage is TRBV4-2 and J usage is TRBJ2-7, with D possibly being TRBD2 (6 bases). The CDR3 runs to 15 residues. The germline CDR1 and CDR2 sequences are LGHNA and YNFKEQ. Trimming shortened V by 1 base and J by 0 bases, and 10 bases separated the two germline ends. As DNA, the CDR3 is TGTGCCAGCAGCCAAGGTGCGGGGAGCTCCTACGAGCAGTACTTC. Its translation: CASSQGAGSSYEQYF.

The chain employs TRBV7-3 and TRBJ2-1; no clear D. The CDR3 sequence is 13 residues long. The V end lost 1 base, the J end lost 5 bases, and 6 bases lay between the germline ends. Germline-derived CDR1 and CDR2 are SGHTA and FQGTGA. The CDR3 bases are TGTGCCAGCAGCTTAAACAGCCACAATGAGCAGTTCTTC. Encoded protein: CASSLNSHNEQFF.

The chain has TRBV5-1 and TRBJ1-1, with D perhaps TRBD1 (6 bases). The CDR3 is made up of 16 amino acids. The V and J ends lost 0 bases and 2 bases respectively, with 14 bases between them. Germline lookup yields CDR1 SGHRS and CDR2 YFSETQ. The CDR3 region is CASSLAKGTPNTEAFF. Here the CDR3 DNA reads TGCGCCAGCAGCTTGGCCAAGGGGACACCCAACACTGAAGCTTTCTTT.

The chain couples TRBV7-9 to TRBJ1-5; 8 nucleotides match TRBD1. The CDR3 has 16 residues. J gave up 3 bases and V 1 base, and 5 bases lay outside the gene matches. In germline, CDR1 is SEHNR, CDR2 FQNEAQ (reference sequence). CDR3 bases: TGTGCCAGCAGCTTAGGGACAGGGTCCGCCAATCAGCCCCAGCATTTT. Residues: CASSLGTGSANQPQHF. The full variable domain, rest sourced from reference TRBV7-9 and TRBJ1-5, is DTGVSQNPRHKITKRGQNVTFRCDPISEHNRLYWYRQTLGQGPEFLTYFQNEAQLEKSRLLSDRFSAERPKGSFSTLEIQRTEQGDSAMYLCASSLGTGSANQPQHFGDGTRLSIL.

For the CDR3, the DNA is TGTGCCAGCTCACCACCCTCTAACCAAGAGACCCAGTACTTC. Encoded protein: CASSPPSNQETQYF. The rearrangement uses TRBV18 and TRBJ2-5; D gene ambiguous. V lost 0 bases to trimming and J lost 0 bases, with 5 bases between them. The CDR3 loop spans 14 amino acids. CDR1 and CDR2 (germline): KGHSH, LQKENI.

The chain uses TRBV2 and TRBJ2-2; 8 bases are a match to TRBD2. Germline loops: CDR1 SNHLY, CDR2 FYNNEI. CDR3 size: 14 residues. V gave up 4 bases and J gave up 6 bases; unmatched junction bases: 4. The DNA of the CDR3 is TGTGCCAGCAGTGCGTTCGGGGGGGCCGGGGAGCTGTTTTTT. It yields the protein CASSAFGGAGELFF. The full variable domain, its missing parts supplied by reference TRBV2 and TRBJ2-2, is EPEVTQTPSHQVTQMGQEVILRCVPISNHLYFYWYRQILGQKVEFLVSFYNNEISEKSEIFDDQFSVERPDGSNFTLKIRSTKLEDSAMYFCASSAFGGAGELFFGEGSRLTVL.

This chain's CDR3 is CASSLRGSYNEQFF. As DNA, the CDR3 is TGTGCCAGTAGTCTCAGGGGGTCCTACAATGAGCAGTTCTTC. The rearrangement links TRBV19 to TRBJ2-1; TRBD1 matches 7 bases. This CDR3 is built from 14 residues. With V trimmed by 5 bases and J by 1 base, 2 bases remained unmatched. From germline, CDR1 is LNHDA and CDR2 SQIVND (reference sequence).

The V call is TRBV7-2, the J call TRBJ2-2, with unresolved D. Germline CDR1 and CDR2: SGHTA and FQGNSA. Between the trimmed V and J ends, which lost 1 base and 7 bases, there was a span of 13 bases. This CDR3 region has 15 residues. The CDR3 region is CASSLGPSRGGELFF. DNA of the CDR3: TGTGCCAGCAGCTTAGGACCCAGCCGAGGCGGGGAGCTGTTTTTT.

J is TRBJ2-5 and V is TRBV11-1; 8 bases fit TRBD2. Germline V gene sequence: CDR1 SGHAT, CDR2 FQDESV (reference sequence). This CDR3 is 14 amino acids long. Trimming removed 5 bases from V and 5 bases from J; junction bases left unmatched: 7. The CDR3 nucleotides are TGTGCCAGCAGCCCTCTTTCGGGGGGGGAGACCCAGTACTTC. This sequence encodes CASSPLSGGETQYF.

CDR3 protein: CATSRGGRVTVSNQPQHF. CDR3 bases: TGTGCCACCAGCAGAGGGGGGAGGGTGACAGTTAGCAATCAGCCCCAGCATTTT. The rearrangement joins TRBV15 to TRBJ1-5; possibly TRBD1 for D (5 bases). This CDR3 is built from 18 residues. Germline V gene data show CDR1 as LNHNV and CDR2 as YYDKDF (reference sequence). V was clipped by 1 base and J by 0 bases, with 16 bases between them.

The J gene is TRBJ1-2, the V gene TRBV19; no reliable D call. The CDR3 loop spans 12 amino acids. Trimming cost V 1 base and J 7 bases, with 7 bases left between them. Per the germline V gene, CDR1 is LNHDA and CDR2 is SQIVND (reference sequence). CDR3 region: CASSIGIPGYTF. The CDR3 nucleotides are TGTGCCAGTAGTATAGGTATTCCTGGCTACACCTTC. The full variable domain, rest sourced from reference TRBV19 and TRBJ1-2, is DGGITQSPKYLFRKEGQNVTLSCEQNLNHDAMYWYRQDPGQGLRLIYYSQIVNDFQKGDIAEGYSVSREKKESFPLTVTSAQKNPTAFYLCASSIGIPGYTFGSGTRLTVV.

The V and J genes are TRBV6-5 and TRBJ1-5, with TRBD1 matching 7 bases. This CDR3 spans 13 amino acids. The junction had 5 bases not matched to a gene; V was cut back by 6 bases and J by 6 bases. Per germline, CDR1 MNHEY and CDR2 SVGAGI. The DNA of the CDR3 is TGTGCCAGCAGCCCGACAGGGCTTCAGCCCCAGCATTTT. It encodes CASSPTGLQPQHF.

DNA for the CDR3: TGTGCCTGGAGTGCACTGGGGCTAGCGGGCCAAGAGACCCAGTACTTC. It is translated as CAWSALGLAGQETQYF. The V gene is TRBV30, the J gene TRBJ2-5; 8 bases fit TRBD2. The CDR3 spans 16 residues. The trim removed 1 base at V and 1 base at J, leaving 8 bases unmatched. The germline CDR1 and CDR2 sequences are GTSNPN and SVGIG (reference sequence).

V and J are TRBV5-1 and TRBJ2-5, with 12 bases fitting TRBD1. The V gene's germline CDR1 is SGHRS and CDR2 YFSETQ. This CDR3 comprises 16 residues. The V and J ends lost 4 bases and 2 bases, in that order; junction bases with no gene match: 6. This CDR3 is CASSTGTGGGQETQYF. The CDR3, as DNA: TGCGCCAGCAGCACCGGGACAGGGGGCGGACAAGAGACCCAGTACTTC.

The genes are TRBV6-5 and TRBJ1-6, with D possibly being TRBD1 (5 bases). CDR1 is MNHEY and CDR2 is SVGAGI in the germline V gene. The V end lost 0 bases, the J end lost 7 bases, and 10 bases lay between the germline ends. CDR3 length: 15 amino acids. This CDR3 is CASSYSDMTNSPLHF. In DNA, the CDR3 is TGTGCCAGCAGTTACTCGGACATGACCAATTCACCCCTCCACTTT.

The CDR3 here is CASSQDRGYQPQHF. CDR3 nucleotides: TGTGCCAGCAGCCAGGACAGGGGGTATCAGCCCCAGCATTTT. The rearrangement links TRBV2 to TRBJ1-5; 10 positions agree with TRBD1. The CDR3 covers 14 residues. V gave up 6 bases and J gave up 5 bases; unmatched junction bases: 4. Germline-derived CDR1 and CDR2 are SNHLY and FYNNEI.